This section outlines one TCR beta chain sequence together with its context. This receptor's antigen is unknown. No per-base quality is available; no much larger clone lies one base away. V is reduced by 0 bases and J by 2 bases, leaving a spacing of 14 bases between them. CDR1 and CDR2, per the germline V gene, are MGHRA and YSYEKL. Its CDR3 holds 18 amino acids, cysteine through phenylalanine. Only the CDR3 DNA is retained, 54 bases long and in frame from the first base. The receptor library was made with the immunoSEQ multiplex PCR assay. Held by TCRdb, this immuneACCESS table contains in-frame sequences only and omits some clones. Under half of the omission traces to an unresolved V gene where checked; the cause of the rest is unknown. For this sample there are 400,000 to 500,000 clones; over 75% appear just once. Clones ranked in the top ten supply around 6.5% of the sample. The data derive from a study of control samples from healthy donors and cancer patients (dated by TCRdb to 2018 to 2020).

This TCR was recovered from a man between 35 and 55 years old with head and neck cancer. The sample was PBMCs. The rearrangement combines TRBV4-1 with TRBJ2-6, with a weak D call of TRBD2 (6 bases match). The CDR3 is CASSQDTIGGTGANVLTF. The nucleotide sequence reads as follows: TGCGCCAGCAGCCAAGATACCATCGGGGGAACTGGGGCCAACGTCCTGACTTTC.